The 18 T cell receptor beta chains reported below all come from one sample, sequenced in a study of beta chain features in type 1 diabetes. Study-wide points: Across all four CD4+ subsets, people with type 1 diabetes showed modestly shorter TCRB CDR3s.

No antigens are known for them. Since all of the isolated RNA was reverse transcribed, expressed TCRB transcripts were what got sequenced. The method was immunoSEQ multiplex PCR; TCRdb's version includes in-frame clones alone and lacks a portion of them. This sample yields under 150,000 clones, of which roughly 10% are seen a single time; around 0.79% belongs to the top ten. Sequenced material: central memory CD4+ T cells from blood. The receptors here all came from a man aged 30 to 45 with type 1 diabetes.

This clone was observed a few times. The chain joins TRBV5-4 to TRBJ1-2; a weak D match, TRBD1 (5 bases). This CDR3 spans 12 amino acids. The V end lost 2 bases, the J end lost 5 bases, and 7 bases lay between the germline ends. Germline V gene data show CDR1 as SGHNT and CDR2 as YYREEE (reference sequence). CDR3 DNA sequence: TGTGCCAGCAGCTTAGACAGATATGGCTACACCTTC. Translation gives CASSLDRYGYTF.

This clone was observed a handful of times. The chain joins TRBV6-5 to TRBJ1-5; no clear D gene. Trimming took 5 bases from V and 5 from J, leaving 7 bases between them. CDR1 and CDR2 from the germline V gene are MNHEY and SVGAGI. The CDR3 is 12 amino acids. CDR3 sequence: CASSHPDQPQHF. The DNA of the CDR3 is TGTGCCAGCAGTCACCCGGATCAGCCCCAGCATTTT.

This clone was detected only a few times. CDR3 region: CASSLESLGPTEAFF. The CDR3 region has the DNA TGTGCCAGCAGCTTAGAGAGTCTGGGCCCCACTGAAGCTTTCTTT. The chain joins TRBV7-9 to TRBJ1-1; no reliable D call. The V and J ends lost 1 base and 4 bases respectively, with 13 bases between them. The CDR3 has 15 residues. Looked up from germline, CDR1 is SEHNR and CDR2 is FQNEAQ (reference sequence). Full variable domain (remainder filled in from reference TRBV7-9 and TRBJ1-1): DTGVSQNPRHKITKRGQNVTFRCDPISEHNRLYWYRQTLGQGPEFLTYFQNEAQLEKSRLLSDRFSAERPKGSFSTLEIQRTEQGDSAMYLCASSLESLGPTEAFFGQGTRLTVV.

The chain carries TRBV11-1 and TRBJ2-1; D unclear. V was cut by 0 bases and J by 2 bases, with 5 bases left in between. The CDR3 is made up of 14 amino acids. Looked up from germline, CDR1 is SGHAT and CDR2 is FQDESV (reference sequence). The CDR3 DNA follows: TGTGCCAGCAGCTTAGCGATAGCCTACAATGAGCAGTTCTTC. This gives the protein CASSLAIAYNEQFF.

This chain uses TRBV29-1 with TRBJ1-2, with TRBD1 identical over 8 bases. After removal of 2 bases from V and 8 bases from J, the junction contained 13 bases not matched to a gene. The CDR3 loop spans 15 amino acids. Germline loops: CDR1 SQVTM, CDR2 ANQGSEA. The chain's CDR3 is CSVERTGFSGGGYTF. DNA for the CDR3: TGCAGCGTTGAACGGACAGGGTTTTCGGGTGGCGGCTACACCTTC.

Here the CDR3 DNA reads TGCAGCGTATCCAGGGGATCGAACACTGAAGCTTTCTTT. Residues: CSVSRGSNTEAFF. V is TRBV29-1 and J is TRBJ1-1; D perhaps matches TRBD1 (6 bases). CDR3 length: 13 amino acids. V dropped 6 bases and J dropped 1 base, with 12 bases sitting between them. Germline V gene sequence: CDR1 SQVTM, CDR2 ANQGSEA. Based on the CDR3 plus reference TRBV29-1 and TRBJ1-1, the full variable domain is SAVISQKPSRDICQRGTSLTIQCQVDSQVTMMFWYRQQPGQSLTLIATANQGSEATYESGFVIDKFPISRPNLTFSTLTVSNMSPEDSSIYLCSVSRGSNTEAFFGQGTRLTVV.

This chain's CDR3 is CASSFDIYTDTQYF. CDR3 nucleotides: TGTGCCAGCAGCTTCGACATTTACACAGATACGCAGTATTTT. The gene calls are TRBV7-8 and TRBJ2-3; D is ambiguous. The CDR3 runs 14 residues. Deletions cut 3 bases from V and 2 bases from J, with 9 bases between. Germline V gene lookup returns CDR1 SGHVS and CDR2 FQNEAQ.

There are a few counts of this clone. The CDR3 DNA reads TGCGCCAGCAGCCGGGAGGAACAGTATAATTCACCCCTCCACTTT. It yields the protein CASSREEQYNSPLHF. The gene calls are TRBV4-1 and TRBJ1-6; D remains unclear. Germline V gene lookup returns CDR1 MGHRA and CDR2 YSYEKL. Trimming left V 4 bases short and J 4 bases short, with 11 bases between. The CDR3 extends over 15 amino acids.

The rearrangement joins TRBV7-8 to TRBJ2-4; possible D gene TRBD2, 6 bases. In germline, CDR1 is SGHVS, CDR2 FQNEAQ. The V and J ends lost 5 bases and 0 bases respectively, with 8 bases between them. CDR3 size: 14 residues. The CDR3 protein is CASSPEGAKNIQYF. CDR3 sequence (DNA): TGTGCCAGCAGCCCGGAGGGAGCCAAAAACATTCAGTACTTC.

This sequence joins TRBV5-4 and TRBJ2-1; D is ambiguous. Trimming removed 4 bases at V and 7 bases at J, with 9 bases between. CDR1 is SGHNT and CDR2 is YYREEE in the germline V gene (reference sequence). This CDR3 comprises 12 residues. CDR3 region: CASSGKENEQFF. The DNA of the CDR3 is TGTGCCAGCAGCGGTAAGGAGAATGAGCAGTTCTTC. Full variable domain (rest looked up from reference TRBV5-4 and TRBJ2-1): ETGVTQSPTHLIKTRGQQVTLRCSSQSGHNTVSWYQQALGQGPQFIFQYYREEENGRGNFPPRFSGLQFPNYSSELNVNALELDDSALYLCASSGKENEQFFGPGTRLTVL.

V gene TRBV19 combines with J gene TRBJ1-4; D unresolved. Trimming took off 8 bases at V and 4 bases at J, with 14 bases between the two ends. The CDR3 is made up of 14 amino acids. Germline V lookup: CDR1 LNHDA, CDR2 SQIVND (reference sequence). The CDR3 is CASSETEGNEKLFF. The CDR3 coding sequence is TGTGCCAGTTCGGAAACAGAGGGTAATGAAAAACTGTTTTTT.

The sample holds a few counts of this clone. The chain employs TRBV7-2 and TRBJ2-7; TRBD1 matches at 8 bases. Germline values: CDR1 SGHTA, CDR2 FQGNSA. Germline trimming cut 5 bases from V and 5 bases from J; bases unmatched to any gene: 5. The CDR3 extends over 13 amino acids. The CDR3 spells CASSRTGRNEQYF. The CDR3 DNA is TGTGCCAGCAGCCGGACAGGGCGCAACGAGCAGTACTTC. Complete variable domain (other parts from reference TRBV7-2 and TRBJ2-7): GAGVSQSPSNKVTEKGKDVELRCDPISGHTALYWYRQSLGQGLEFLIYFQGNSAPDKSGLPSDRFSAERTGGSVSTLTIQRTQQEDSAVYLCASSRTGRNEQYFGPGTRLTVT.

This clone was seen more than once but under ten times. This chain connects TRBV7-9 to TRBJ1-6, with D tentatively TRBD1 (5 bases). This CDR3 comprises 14 residues. V was shortened by 8 bases and J by 11 bases, with 19 bases between the two germline ends. The germline V gene encodes CDR1 SEHNR and CDR2 FQNEAQ (reference sequence). CDR3 in amino acids: CASAGGGGITPLHF. CDR3 coding DNA: TGTGCCAGCGCGGGCGGGGGAGGGATAACACCCCTCCACTTT.

This clone was counted only a few times. This chain uses TRBV7-2 with TRBJ1-3; D uncertain. The CDR3 spans 13 residues. Trimming cost V 0 bases and J 3 bases, with 3 bases left between them. The germline gives CDR1 SGHTA, CDR2 FQGNSA. CDR3 residues: CASSLAGGNTIYF. CDR3 nucleotide sequence: TGTGCCAGCAGCTTAGCCGGTGGAAACACCATATATTTT.

This clone was seen a handful of times. One end of the junction is discordant with germline, which a read error may explain. The chain employs TRBV5-5 and TRBJ2-7; TRBD2 is a possible D gene (6 bases). The length of the CDR3 is 14 residues. Germline CDR1 reads SGHKS; CDR2 reads YYEKEE (reference sequence). CDR3 DNA: TGTGCCAGCAGCGACCCCAAAGCGCCGGGGGAGAGTCACTTC. This translates into CASSDPKAPGESHF.

This clone has just a few counts. This chain uses TRBV4-3 with TRBJ1-2; D gene ambiguous. Germline-derived CDR1 and CDR2 are LGHNA and YSLEER. The CDR3 loop spans 16 amino acids. Trimming stripped 0 bases from V and 5 bases from J, with 16 bases between. The CDR3 loop reads CASSQDIEGAGYGYTF. CDR3 coding DNA: TGCGCCAGCAGCCAAGATATTGAGGGCGCGGGGTATGGCTACACCTTC.

This clone was counted only a few times. V and J are TRBV7-2 and TRBJ2-2, with D maybe TRBD2 (7 bases). From germline, CDR1 is SGHTA and CDR2 FQGNSA. This CDR3 comprises 16 residues. Trimming took 0 bases from V and 7 from J, leaving 15 bases between them. The CDR3 spells CASSLAGIGGGGELFF. DNA for the CDR3: TGTGCCAGCAGCTTAGCCGGCATAGGGGGGGGCGGGGAGCTGTTTTTT.

The chain has TRBV5-1 and TRBJ2-1; D ambiguous. Per germline, CDR1 SGHRS and CDR2 YFSETQ. The CDR3 is 14 residues long. V was pared by 4 bases and J by 3 bases, with 11 bases between. CDR3 nucleotide sequence: TGCGCCAGCAGCCAGTACGACATCTACAATGAGCAGTTCTTC. It encodes CASSQYDIYNEQFF. Full variable domain (missing parts from reference TRBV5-1 and TRBJ2-1): KAGVTQTPRYLIKTRGQQVTLSCSPISGHRSVSWYQQTPGQGLQFLFEYFSETQRNKGNFPGRFSGRQFSNSRSEMNVSTLELGDSALYLCASSQYDIYNEQFFGPGTRLTVL.